Listed here are 20 T cell receptor beta chains from one sample, sequenced in a study of blood T cell repertoires in COVID-19. The protocol was immunoSEQ multiplex PCR, while the TCRdb copy is restricted to in-frame clones and leaves out a portion. The data show over 70,000 clones, under 90% seen once. The material sequenced was peripheral blood. Receptor source: a man aged 65 to 85 who had recovered from COVID-19.

In this sample, this clone turned up a few times. The V gene is TRBV30, the J gene TRBJ1-1; 7 positions agree with TRBD1. The CDR3 has 13 residues. Germline V lookup: CDR1 GTSNPN, CDR2 SVGIG (reference sequence). V shed 3 bases and J 1 base; nucleotides not matched to a gene: 2. As DNA, the CDR3 is TGTGCCTGGAGGGACAGGCAGAACACTGAAGCTTTCTTT. Its protein is CAWRDRQNTEAFF.

V is TRBV15 and J is TRBJ2-7; tentative D call: TRBD1 (5 bases). The V end was cut by 0 bases, the J end by 4 bases, with 16 bases between. The CDR3 is 16 residues long. The germline gives CDR1 LNHNV, CDR2 YYDKDF (reference sequence). The CDR3 DNA is TGTGCCACCAGCAGAGAAGGGCCCGACAGATCTTACGAGCAGTACTTC. Protein: CATSREGPDRSYEQYF.

V is TRBV15 and J is TRBJ1-5, with D maybe TRBD1 (5 bases). Per germline, CDR1 LNHNV and CDR2 YYDKDF (reference sequence). The ends were cut back, 0 bases at V and 7 bases at J, with 7 bases in the middle. The CDR3 covers 13 residues. The CDR3 here is CATSRDWTQPQHF. DNA for the CDR3: TGTGCCACCAGCAGAGATTGGACACAGCCCCAGCATTTT.

The rearrangement links TRBV11-1 to TRBJ2-7; 7 bases are shared with TRBD1. V gave up 1 base and J gave up 0 bases; unmatched junction bases: 3. Germline CDR1 reads SGHAT; CDR2 reads FQDESV (reference sequence). CDR3 length: 15 residues. CDR3 residues: CASSLEGQSSYEQYF. The DNA of the CDR3 is TGTGCCAGCAGCTTAGAGGGACAGTCCTCCTACGAGCAGTACTTC.

This rearrangement joins TRBV9 to TRBJ2-5; D is perhaps TRBD1 (5 bases). The V gene's germline CDR1 is SGDLS and CDR2 YYNGEE. This CDR3 is 15 amino acids long. V gave up 3 bases and J gave up 1 base, with 13 bases separating them. CDR3 nucleotide sequence: TGTGCCAGCAGCGGAGTAGGGGCCACCCAAGAGACCCAGTACTTC. Protein sequence: CASSGVGATQETQYF. Full variable domain (rest looked up from reference TRBV9 and TRBJ2-5): DSGVTQTPKHLITATGQRVTLRCSPRSGDLSVYWYQQSLDQGLQFLIQYYNGEERAKGNILERFSAQQFPDLHSELNLSSLELGDSALYFCASSGVGATQETQYFGPGTRLLVL.

This rearrangement joins TRBV6-5 to TRBJ1-6; no definite D call. This CDR3 contains 15 residues. V was shortened by 0 bases and J by 7 bases, with 10 bases between the two germline ends. The V gene's germline CDR1 is MNHEY and CDR2 SVGAGI. CDR3 bases: TGTGCCAGCAGTTACTCATCGGGGTTAAATTCACCCCTCCACTTT. Translation gives CASSYSSGLNSPLHF.

CDR3 region: CASRSDRTFGEKLFF. The CDR3 nucleotides are TGTGCCAGCAGGTCAGACAGAACCTTTGGAGAAAAACTGTTTTTT. The chain couples TRBV27 to TRBJ1-4, with a tentative D call TRBD1 (5 bases). Germline assignment: CDR1 MNHEY and CDR2 SMNVEV (reference sequence). The V end lost 6 bases, the J end lost 8 bases, and 19 bases lay between the germline ends. This CDR3 region has 15 residues. The variable domain in full, completed from reference TRBV27 and TRBJ1-4, reads EAQVTQNPRYLITVTGKKLTVTCSQNMNHEYMSWYRQDPGLGLRQIYYSMNVEVTDKGDVPEGYKVSRKEKRNFPLILESPSPNQTSLYFCASRSDRTFGEKLFFGSGTQLSVL.

V and J are TRBV7-2 and TRBJ2-7; 7 bases match TRBD1. CDR1 and CDR2 (germline): SGHTA, FQGNSA. The CDR3 loop spans 15 amino acids. The trim removed 4 bases at V and 1 base at J, leaving 7 bases unmatched. CDR3 in DNA: TGTGCCAGCAGCTACCTGGGACAGTCGTCCTACGAGCAGTACTTC. Translated, it gives CASSYLGQSSYEQYF.

V usage is TRBV6-4 and J usage is TRBJ2-3; 8 nucleotides match TRBD2. V shed 3 bases and J 6 bases; nucleotides not matched to a gene: 5. Germline V gene lookup returns CDR1 MRHNA and CDR2 SNTAGT. The CDR3 has 14 residues. The CDR3 coding sequence is TGTGCCAGCAGTGATACGGGAGGGCTCGATACGCAGTATTTT. This sequence encodes CASSDTGGLDTQYF.

The rearrangement uses TRBV15 and TRBJ2-3; TRBD2 is a possible D gene (7 bases). CDR3 length equals 17 residues. With 4 bases removed from V and 2 bases from J, the gap between germline ends came to 19 bases. CDR1 LNHNV and CDR2 YYDKDF come from the germline V gene (reference sequence). CDR3 region: CATSKKRGAGVTDTQYF. In DNA, the CDR3 is TGTGCCACCAGCAAGAAACGGGGGGCGGGGGTCACAGATACGCAGTATTTT. The full variable domain, rest sourced from reference TRBV15 and TRBJ2-3, is DAMVIQNPRYQVTQFGKPVTLSCSQTLNHNVMYWYQQKSSQAPKLLFHYYDKDFNNEADTPDNFQSRRPNTSFCFLDIRSPGLGDTAMYLCATSKKRGAGVTDTQYFGPGTRLTVL.

V is TRBV18 and J is TRBJ2-3, with D possibly TRBD1 on 5 matching bases. The CDR3 is 13 amino acids. Trimming took off 6 bases at V and 1 base at J, with 8 bases between the two ends. Germline values: CDR1 KGHSH, CDR2 LQKENI. CDR3 DNA: TGTGCCAGCTCGGAAGGGGGCACAGATACGCAGTATTTT. This encodes CASSEGGTDTQYF.

The chain joins TRBV7-7 to TRBJ2-3, with D unresolved. V dropped 4 bases and J dropped 5 bases, with 7 bases sitting between them. Germline V gene sequence: CDR1 SSHAT, CDR2 FNYEAQ (reference sequence). CDR3 length: 12 amino acids. CDR3 sequence (DNA): TGTGCCAGCAGCTCCACGGGAGATACGCAGTATTTT. Protein: CASSSTGDTQYF.

V and J are TRBV28 and TRBJ1-5; D unclear. Trimming shortened V by 7 bases and J by 0 bases, and 19 bases separated the two germline ends. Germline-derived CDR1 and CDR2 are MDHEN and SYDVKM. CDR3 length equals 17 residues. The DNA of the CDR3 is TGTGCCAGCATCACTAGCGGGGAGATTATTAGCAATCAGCCCCAGCATTTT. Residues: CASITSGEIISNQPQHF.

The J gene is TRBJ1-3, the V gene TRBV27, with TRBD1 identical over 7 bases. The CDR3 runs to 17 residues. Germline V gives CDR1 MNHEY, CDR2 SMNVEV (reference sequence). V shed 6 bases and J 0 bases; nucleotides not matched to a gene: 11. The CDR3 DNA reads as TGTGCCAGCAGGCGTACAGGGGATATCCTCTCTGGAAACACCATATATTTT. This encodes CASRRTGDILSGNTIYF.

This clone has only a few counts. The chain has TRBV7-2 and TRBJ1-5, with D unresolved. Deletions cut 5 bases from V and 0 bases from J, with 14 bases between. Germline V gene sequence: CDR1 SGHTA, CDR2 FQGNSA. This CDR3 contains 16 residues. CDR3 region: CASSPDVGGSNQPQHF. The CDR3 coding sequence is TGTGCCAGCAGCCCCGATGTTGGAGGTAGCAATCAGCCCCAGCATTTT.

The J gene is TRBJ1-3, the V gene TRBV9; 11 nucleotides agree with TRBD1. With V trimmed by 3 bases and J by 0 bases, 11 bases remained unmatched. The CDR3 is 19 residues long. Looked up from germline, CDR1 is SGDLS and CDR2 is YYNGEE. The CDR3 sequence: CASSERTGGETSSGNTIYF. CDR3 bases: TGTGCCAGCAGCGAACGGACAGGGGGCGAGACCAGCTCTGGAAACACCATATATTTT.

The gene calls are TRBV20-1 and TRBJ2-1, with 9 bases fitting TRBD2. Germline lookup yields CDR1 DFQATT and CDR2 SNEGSKA (reference sequence). This CDR3 has 18 residues. V dropped 3 bases and J dropped 4; count of bases not matched to a gene: 16. Here the CDR3 DNA reads TGCAGTGCTAGTAGTACTAGCGGGTTTATGTTTACTTACAATGAGCAGTTCTTC. Protein: CSASSTSGFMFTYNEQFF.

The rearrangement joins TRBV4-2 to TRBJ2-7, with 8 bases that match TRBD2. CDR1 is LGHNA, CDR2 YNFKEQ, per germline. The J segment lost 3 bases and the V segment lost 1 base, leaving 8 bases of the junction unmatched. There are 16 residues in the CDR3. CDR3 coding DNA: TGTGCCAGCAGCCAAGTAGCGGGGAGGGGAAGCTACGAGCAGTACTTC. Amino acids: CASSQVAGRGSYEQYF.

This chain uses TRBV6-5 with TRBJ2-2; unclear D gene. CDR1 and CDR2 (germline): MNHEY, SVGAGI. V shed 4 bases and J shed 5 bases, with 8 bases lying between them. The CDR3 covers 13 residues. The CDR3 reads CASSSQDTGELFF. CDR3 sequence (DNA): TGTGCCAGCAGTTCCCAGGATACCGGGGAGCTGTTTTTT.

The chain recombines TRBV6-5 with TRBJ2-5; 10 bases are shared with TRBD2. Germline V gene sequence: CDR1 MNHEY, CDR2 SVGAGI. Losses at the gene ends were 4 bases for V and 4 bases for J; bases not matched to a gene: 9. This CDR3 is built from 16 residues. The CDR3 sequence: CASSSLTSGKRETQYF. CDR3 bases: TGTGCCAGCAGTTCCCTAACTAGCGGGAAAAGAGAGACCCAGTACTTC.